One and the same sample provided the 20 T cell receptor beta chains below, sequenced in a study of T cells in Graves' hyperthyroidism and ophthalmopathy. The TCR beta CDR3 regions underwent amplification using RNA transcripts as the source. RT-PCR in the first round (using the HTBI primer set) targeted the TCR CDR3. TCRdb re-derived calls from the multiplex PCR reads in MiXCR, one entry per CDR3 protein. Seen here are some 300,000 distinct CDR3 sequences, about an eighth observed once, and the top ten hold 7.8%. The sequenced material came from blood. Receptors originate from a woman in her 30s with Graves' hyperthyroidism that later progressed to Graves' ophthalmopathy.

This clonotype was recorded a few times. The chain joins TRBV15 to TRBJ2-5; 9 bases are a match to TRBD2. Germline CDR1 reads LNHNV; CDR2 reads YYDKDF (reference sequence). Unmatched junction bases numbered 5, after V lost 1 base and J lost 5 bases. The CDR3 loop spans 15 amino acids. The CDR3: CATSRVGGRVETQYF. The CDR3 DNA reads TGTGCCACCAGCAGAGTAGGCGGGAGGGTTGAGACCCAGTACTTC.

The table lists this clonotype with many counts. CDR3 region: CASSPEPSTYEQYF. CDR3 nucleotides: TGTGCCAGCAGTCCGGAACCATCAACCTACGAGCAGTACTTC. V is TRBV6-1 and J is TRBJ2-7; D is unresolved. The ends were cut back, 5 bases at V and 2 bases at J, with 13 bases in the middle. CDR3 length: 14 residues. CDR1 is MNHNS, CDR2 SASEGT, per germline.

This clonotype was detected a few times. The rearrangement links TRBV5-1 to TRBJ1-2; D is ambiguous. Between the trimmed V and J ends, which lost 0 bases and 6 bases, there was a span of 9 bases. This CDR3 contains 13 residues. Germline-derived CDR1 and CDR2 are SGHRS and YFSETQ. The CDR3 loop reads CASSLGRDNGYTF. CDR3 coding DNA: TGCGCCAGCAGCTTGGGGAGGGATAATGGCTACACCTTC.

This clonotype was found many times. V is TRBV28 and J is TRBJ2-1, with 8 positions matching TRBD2. V was pared by 11 bases and J by 12 bases, with 24 bases of the junction left unmatched. The germline V gene encodes CDR1 MDHEN and CDR2 SYDVKM. This CDR3 region has 16 residues. This chain's CDR3 is CASGGMAPADPGRQFF. The DNA of the CDR3 is TGTGCCTCGGGAGGGATGGCACCCGCGGACCCCGGGCGGCAGTTCTTC.

A few counts support this clonotype. The genes are TRBV19 and TRBJ2-5; 11 positions match TRBD2. V shed 0 bases, J shed 9 bases, and the junction held 9 bases outside the gene matches. The CDR3 spans 16 residues. Germline CDR1 is LNHDA and CDR2 is SQIVND (reference sequence). The CDR3 DNA sequence: TGTGCCAGTAGTATAGAGCCGGGACTAGCGGCCCAGGCCCAGTACTTC. Its translation is CASSIEPGLAAQAQYF. Drawing the rest from reference TRBV19 and TRBJ2-5, the complete variable domain is DGGITQSPKYLFRKEGQNVTLSCEQNLNHDAMYWYRQDPGQGLRLIYYSQIVNDFQKGDIAEGYSVSREKKESFPLTVTSAQKNPTAFYLCASSIEPGLAAQAQYFGPGTRLLVL.

This clonotype showed up many times. The chain carries TRBV6-1 and TRBJ2-2; D gene ambiguous. The CDR3 has 19 amino acids. Germline V CDR1 and CDR2: MNHNS, SASEGT. The V and J ends lost 5 bases and 2 bases respectively, with 24 bases between them. The CDR3: CASSSFGKGTRVNTGELFF. In DNA, the CDR3 is TGTGCCAGCAGTTCTTTCGGAAAGGGCACCCGCGTCAACACCGGGGAGCTGTTTTTT.

This clonotype was detected ten times or more. V and J are TRBV27 and TRBJ1-1, with 7 bases lining up with TRBD1. CDR1 and CDR2 from the germline V gene are MNHEY and SMNVEV (reference sequence). With V trimmed by 3 bases and J by 6 bases, 13 bases remained unmatched. This CDR3 comprises 16 residues. The CDR3 here is CASSFVVGQGVAEAFF. CDR3 coding DNA: TGTGCCAGCAGTTTTGTCGTAGGGCAGGGGGTCGCTGAAGCTTTCTTT.

This clonotype came up many times. The gene calls are TRBV10-3 and TRBJ1-2, with 7 bases fitting TRBD1. Trimming took 3 bases from V and 2 from J; bases not matched to a gene: 9. From germline, CDR1 is ENHRY and CDR2 SYGVKD. The CDR3 contains 16 residues. In DNA, the CDR3 is TGTGCCATCAGTGAATCCCAGGACAGGCTCAACTATGGCTACACCTTC. Translating gives CAISESQDRLNYGYTF.

The rearrangement links TRBV30 to TRBJ2-7, with D perhaps matching TRBD2 (5 bases). The length of the CDR3 is 12 residues. CDR1 and CDR2 (germline): GTSNPN, SVGIG (reference sequence). The V end lost 0 bases, the J end lost 8 bases, and 11 bases lay between the germline ends. In DNA, the CDR3 is TGTGCCTGGAGTGTCTTTCGCGGGCAGCAGTACTTC. Amino acids: CAWSVFRGQQYF. The variable domain in full, completed from reference TRBV30 and TRBJ2-7, reads SQTIHQWPATLVQPVGSPLSLECTVEGTSNPNLYWYRQAAGRGLQLLFYSVGIGQISSEVPQNLSASRPQDRQFILSSKKLLLSDSGFYLCAWSVFRGQQYFGPGTRLTVT.

This clonotype was observed at least ten times. This chain links TRBV11-2 with TRBJ2-3; 8 positions match TRBD2. Germline V gene lookup returns CDR1 SGHAT and CDR2 FQNNGV. The CDR3 runs to 18 residues. J was trimmed by 2 bases and V by 5 bases; bases with no gene match: 15. The CDR3 region has the DNA TGTGCCAGCAGCGCGATCCGGGGGGGAGTGGGAGACACAGATACGCAGTATTTT. It specifies CASSAIRGGVGDTDTQYF.

V is TRBV19 and J is TRBJ2-1, with 14 positions matching TRBD2. The V segment lost 5 bases and the J segment 6 bases; nucleotides outside the gene matches: 12. In germline, CDR1 is LNHDA, CDR2 SQIVND (reference sequence). The CDR3 extends over 18 amino acids. The CDR3 nucleotides are TGTGCCAGTAGTGGGACTAGCGGGAGAGATAGCTATATCAATGAGCAGTTCTTC. It translates to CASSGTSGRDSYINEQFF.

This clonotype has ten or more counts. The V and J genes are TRBV30 and TRBJ1-1, with 7 nucleotides matching TRBD1. The length of the CDR3 is 15 residues. The trim removed 3 bases at V and 1 base at J, leaving 8 bases unmatched. Per germline, CDR1 GTSNPN and CDR2 SVGIG (reference sequence). For the CDR3, the DNA is TGTGCCTGGAGCTACACACAGGGGCCGAACACTGAAGCTTTCTTT. Its protein product is CAWSYTQGPNTEAFF. The whole variable domain, filled in from reference TRBV30 and TRBJ1-1, reads SQTIHQWPATLVQPVGSPLSLECTVEGTSNPNLYWYRQAAGRGLQLLFYSVGIGQISSEVPQNLSASRPQDRQFILSSKKLLLSDSGFYLCAWSYTQGPNTEAFFGQGTRLTVV.

Many counts were recorded for this clonotype. V is TRBV19 and J is TRBJ2-1, with TRBD1 identical over 10 bases. V lost 7 bases and J lost 8; bases outside the gene matches: 11. This CDR3 contains 15 residues. CDR1 LNHDA and CDR2 SQIVND come from the germline V gene (reference sequence). CDR3 sequence reads: CASTRGTGVPDEQFF. CDR3 in DNA: TGTGCCAGTACACGCGGGACAGGGGTTCCGGATGAGCAGTTCTTC.

V and J are TRBV19 and TRBJ2-1; D assignment may be TRBD1 or TRBD2 (5 bases each). V was clipped by 2 bases and J by 8 bases, with 10 bases between them. Germline CDR1 is LNHDA and CDR2 is SQIVND (reference sequence). The CDR3 is 13 residues long. This CDR3 is CASSILGDDEQFF. CDR3 sequence (DNA): TGTGCCAGTAGTATATTGGGGGACGATGAGCAGTTCTTC. The full variable domain, rest sourced from reference TRBV19 and TRBJ2-1, is DGGITQSPKYLFRKEGQNVTLSCEQNLNHDAMYWYRQDPGQGLRLIYYSQIVNDFQKGDIAEGYSVSREKKESFPLTVTSAQKNPTAFYLCASSILGDDEQFFGPGTRLTVL.

This clonotype occurred a few times. V and J are TRBV6-2 or TRBV6-3 and TRBJ2-1; D perhaps matches TRBD2 (6 bases). Germline loops: CDR1 MNHEY, CDR2 SVGEGT. Trimming removed 6 bases from V and 0 bases from J, with 12 bases in between. CDR3 size: 15 residues. CDR3 loop: CASSPTSSSYNEQFF. The CDR3 nucleotides are TGTGCCAGCAGCCCGACTAGTTCCTCCTACAATGAGCAGTTCTTC.

The genes are TRBV19 and TRBJ2-1; 13 nucleotides match TRBD2. The CDR3 spans 14 residues. Germline lookup yields CDR1 LNHDA and CDR2 SQIVND (reference sequence). Trimming removed 6 bases from V and 7 bases from J; junction bases left unmatched: 3. The CDR3 DNA reads TGTGCCAGTAGAACTAGCGGGAGGGGTAATGAGCAGTTCTTC. It yields the protein CASRTSGRGNEQFF.

This clonotype was recorded at least ten times. The J gene is TRBJ2-1, the V gene TRBV29-1; TRBD2 aligns across 10 bases. Germline-derived CDR1 and CDR2 are SQVTM and ANQGSEA. The CDR3 sequence is 16 residues long. V trimming: 1 base; J trimming: 6 bases; junction bases outside the gene matches: 9. The chain's CDR3 is CSVEGQASGRTNEQFF. The DNA of the CDR3 is TGCAGCGTTGAAGGTCAAGCTAGCGGGAGAACCAATGAGCAGTTCTTC.

This clonotype was seen repeatedly, ten times or more. The chain links TRBV20-1 to TRBJ2-1; a possible D gene is TRBD2 (5 bases). Trimming removed 3 bases from V and 8 bases from J, with 17 bases in between. The CDR3 is 14 amino acids. Germline loops: CDR1 DFQATT, CDR2 SNEGSKA (reference sequence). The CDR3: CSARGPLATDEQFF. In DNA, the CDR3 is TGCAGTGCTAGGGGTCCCTTAGCGACCGATGAGCAGTTCTTC.

About this clonotype itself: A much bigger clone sits one base away, suggesting this may be a read error. The J gene is TRBJ1-4, the V gene TRBV3-1, with a weak D call TRBD1 (5 bases). The CDR3 is made up of 15 amino acids. Germline values: CDR1 LGHDT, CDR2 YNNKEL (reference sequence). The CDR3, as DNA: TGTGCCAGCAGCCGGGGACCGGGCGGTAATGAAAAACTGCTTTTT. The encoded protein is CASSRGPGGNEKLLF.

This clonotype was observed at least ten times. The CDR3 reads CASSPTPPGTSGEQFF. CDR3 nucleotides: TGTGCCAGCAGTCCAACCCCTCCCGGGACTAGCGGTGAGCAGTTCTTC. This chain uses TRBV27 with TRBJ2-1; TRBD2 matches at 11 bases. The CDR3 contains 16 residues. The germline V gene has CDR1 MNHEY and CDR2 SMNVEV (reference sequence). The ends lost 5 bases at V and 9 bases at J; junction bases unmatched: 12.